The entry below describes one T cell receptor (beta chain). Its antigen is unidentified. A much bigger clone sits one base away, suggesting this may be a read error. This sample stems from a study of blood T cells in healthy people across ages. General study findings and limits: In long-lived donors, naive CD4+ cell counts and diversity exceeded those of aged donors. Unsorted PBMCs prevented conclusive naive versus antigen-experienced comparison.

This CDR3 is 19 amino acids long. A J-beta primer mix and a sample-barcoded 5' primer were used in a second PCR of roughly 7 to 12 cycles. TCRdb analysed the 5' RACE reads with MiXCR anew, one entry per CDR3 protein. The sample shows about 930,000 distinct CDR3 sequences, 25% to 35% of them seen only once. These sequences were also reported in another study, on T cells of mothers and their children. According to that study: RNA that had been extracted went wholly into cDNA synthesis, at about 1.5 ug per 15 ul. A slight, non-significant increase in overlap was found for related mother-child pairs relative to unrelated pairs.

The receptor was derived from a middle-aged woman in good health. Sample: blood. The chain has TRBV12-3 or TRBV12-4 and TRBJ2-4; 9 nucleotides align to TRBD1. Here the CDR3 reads CASSSLPGQGPLAKNIRYF. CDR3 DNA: TGTGCCAGCAGTTCGCTCCCGGGACAGGGCCCCTTAGCCAAAAACATTCGGTACTTC.